This TCR beta chain stems from a study of T cell changes during pregnancy in multiple sclerosis. Here immunoSEQ multiplex PCR was the method, and the copy in TCRdb shows in-frame clones only, minus some. The sample gives 35,000 to 45,000 clones, around nine tenths of which show up once; around 0.63% is in the top ten. Unmatched junction bases numbered 20, after V lost 4 bases and J lost 11 bases. The CDR3 covers 17 residues. Germline V lookup: CDR1 SGHRS, CDR2 YFSETQ. Sample: CD4+ T cells from peripheral blood mononuclear cells, taken in the first trimester of pregnancy. This TCR derives from a female donor with multiple sclerosis, enrolled in a pregnancy study. The V call is TRBV5-1, the J call TRBJ2-3; TRBD2 matches 9 bases. This CDR3 reads CASSTAVGAGGLARQYF. The CDR3, as DNA: TGCGCCAGCAGCACCGCTGTTGGGGCGGGAGGGCTAGCTAGGCAGTATTTT.